These 21 T cell receptor beta chains came from one sample sequenced in a study of cytomegalovirus exposure and HLA in healthy donors. Use of 60 Vbeta and 13 Jbeta primers characterized the PCR. Data came from immunoSEQ multiplex PCR; TCRdb stores just in-frame clones and leaves some out. The sample includes about 100,000 clones, roughly 78% seen only once; the top ten take about 0.69%. Source material: PBMCs. These receptors all stem from a woman in her sixties or seventies in good health and CMV-seronegative.

The V call is TRBV7-2, the J call TRBJ1-5; possibly TRBD1 for D (5 bases). This CDR3 is 14 amino acids long. Germline CDR1 SGHTA, CDR2 FQGNSA. The V and J ends lost 4 bases and 7 bases respectively, with 14 bases between them. The CDR3 loop reads CASSSGLSGQPQHF. The CDR3 DNA is TGTGCCAGCAGCTCGGGACTTTCAGGACAGCCCCAGCATTTT.

The CDR3 bases are TGTGCCAGCAGTTTATTATTAAGCGAAAACAATCAGCCCCAGCATTTT. Translating gives CASSLLLSENNQPQHF. The chain recombines TRBV27 with TRBJ1-5; the D is unclear. The CDR3 consists of 16 residues. V was trimmed by 1 base and J by 3 bases, leaving 13 bases between them. CDR1 is MNHEY and CDR2 is SMNVEV in the germline V gene (reference sequence).

The chain carries TRBV6-1 and TRBJ1-1, with D unresolved. This CDR3 is 14 amino acids long. V was clipped by 5 bases and J by 4 bases, with 14 bases between them. Germline lookup yields CDR1 MNHNS and CDR2 SASEGT. For the CDR3, the DNA is TGTGCCAGCAGTCCAGTCGGTTCGGGCACTGAAGCTTTCTTT. It is translated as CASSPVGSGTEAFF.

The chain links TRBV27 to TRBJ2-7; 8 bases are a match to TRBD2. Looked up from germline, CDR1 is MNHEY and CDR2 is SMNVEV (reference sequence). Trimming cost V 2 bases and J 5 bases; bases outside gene matches: 11. The CDR3 contains 16 residues. The CDR3 coding sequence is TGTGCCAGCAGTTTAGGGGTGGGGACTAGGTTGAACGAGCAGTACTTC. Protein sequence: CASSLGVGTRLNEQYF.

This clone was found a few times. This chain links TRBV27 with TRBJ2-7; 7 bases line up with TRBD1. With 8 bases clipped from V and 3 bases from J, the junction kept 1 base outside the gene matches. The CDR3 contains 11 residues. From germline, CDR1 is MNHEY and CDR2 SMNVEV (reference sequence). Written as DNA, the CDR3 is TGTGCCAGCGGGACAGTCTACGAGCAGTACTTC. Protein product: CASGTVYEQYF.

This rearrangement joins TRBV18 to TRBJ2-1; 10 nucleotides match TRBD2. The length of the CDR3 is 16 residues. Germline V gene data show CDR1 as KGHSH and CDR2 as LQKENI. V was clipped by 1 base and J by 3 bases; unmatched bases: 3. This CDR3 reads CASSPRGTSVYNEQFF. CDR3 bases: TGTGCCAGCTCACCACGAGGGACTAGCGTCTACAATGAGCAGTTCTTC.

V and J are TRBV28 and TRBJ1-2; D perhaps matches TRBD1 (6 bases). Germline lookup yields CDR1 MDHEN and CDR2 SYDVKM. This CDR3 region has 17 residues. V lost 4 bases to trimming and J lost 7 bases, with 25 bases between them. The CDR3 protein is CASSSAGVNPGKFGYTF. The CDR3 coding sequence is TGTGCCAGCAGTTCGGCAGGGGTCAACCCGGGAAAATTTGGCTACACCTTC.

This chain uses TRBV5-1 with TRBJ2-5; tentative D call: TRBD2 (6 bases). Trimming took 4 bases from V and 2 from J, leaving 9 bases between them. This CDR3 spans 13 amino acids. In germline, CDR1 is SGHRS, CDR2 YFSETQ. The CDR3 region has the DNA TGCGCCAGCAGCGCTAGCGTTCAAGAGACCCAGTACTTC. Encoded protein: CASSASVQETQYF. Complete variable domain (other parts from reference TRBV5-1 and TRBJ2-5): KAGVTQTPRYLIKTRGQQVTLSCSPISGHRSVSWYQQTPGQGLQFLFEYFSETQRNKGNFPGRFSGRQFSNSRSEMNVSTLELGDSALYLCASSASVQETQYFGPGTRLLVL.

The chain links TRBV12-5 to TRBJ1-2; D remains unclear. Trimming took 1 base from V and 10 from J, leaving 7 bases between them. Germline lookup yields CDR1 LGHNT and CDR2 FRNRAP. The CDR3 sequence is 11 residues long. The CDR3 protein is CASGLGATYTF. Written as DNA, the CDR3 is TGTGCTAGTGGTTTGGGGGCCACCTACACCTTC.

DNA for the CDR3: TGTGCCAGCAAGGCAGGGTTAGCTAACTATGGCTACACCTTC. It translates to CASKAGLANYGYTF. The chain joins TRBV2 to TRBJ1-2, with a possible D match to TRBD1 (5 bases). Germline V gene lookup returns CDR1 SNHLY and CDR2 FYNNEI. The V gene lost 7 bases and the J gene lost 0 bases, with 12 bases spanning the gap. The CDR3 runs 14 residues.

This clone was detected a few times. The chain's CDR3 is CASSLTGVYGYTF. For the CDR3, the DNA is TGTGCCAGCAGTTTAACGGGGGTCTATGGCTACACCTTC. The rearrangement joins TRBV28 to TRBJ1-2, with a tentative D call TRBD1 (5 bases). The germline CDR1 and CDR2 sequences are MDHEN and SYDVKM. V was pared by 2 bases and J by 4 bases, with 8 bases between. This CDR3 has 13 amino acids.

The CDR3 loop reads CASSQFIQGPEPQHF. The CDR3 nucleotides read TGCGCCAGCAGTCAATTCATACAGGGTCCGGAGCCCCAGCATTTT. J is TRBJ1-5 and V is TRBV23-1, with D possibly being TRBD1 (6 bases). TRBV23-1 is classed as an ORF, of uncertain function. The CDR3 is 15 amino acids. With 1 base removed from V and 8 bases from J, the gap between germline ends came to 15 bases.

The gene calls are TRBV6-6 and TRBJ2-7; TRBD2 might be the D (6 bases). The CDR3 has 16 amino acids. Germline V gene lookup returns CDR1 MNHNY and CDR2 SVGAGI (reference sequence). V gave up 5 bases and J gave up 0 bases, with 17 bases separating them. The CDR3 DNA is TGTGCCAGCAGTCCTATCGGAGGGGCGAGCTCCTACGAGCAGTACTTC. Translating it yields CASSPIGGASSYEQYF.

J is TRBJ1-5 and V is TRBV14; TRBD1 matches at 11 bases. The CDR3 loop spans 17 amino acids. Germline V gene lookup returns CDR1 SGHDN and CDR2 FVKESK. The ends lost 4 bases at V and 6 bases at J; junction bases unmatched: 11. Here the CDR3 reads CASSPTPSGTGGQPQHF. DNA for the CDR3: TGTGCCAGCAGCCCAACCCCATCCGGGACAGGGGGTCAGCCCCAGCATTTT.

The chain couples TRBV28 to TRBJ2-5; 11 bases line up with TRBD2. Per germline, CDR1 MDHEN and CDR2 SYDVKM. CDR3 size: 19 residues. J was trimmed by 11 bases and V by 5 bases; bases with no gene match: 25. The CDR3 spells CASSRISGTSGNILVEQYF. In DNA form, the CDR3 reads TGTGCCAGCAGTCGAATATCCGGGACTAGCGGAAACATACTGGTAGAGCAGTACTTC.

The V gene is TRBV10-2, the J gene TRBJ1-3; 7 bases align to TRBD1. The germline V gene encodes CDR1 WSHSY and CDR2 SAAADI. The CDR3 runs to 14 residues. V dropped 11 bases and J dropped 4; count of bases not matched to a gene: 11. The CDR3 here is CAVLSGTEGNTIYF. The CDR3 DNA follows: TGCGCCGTCTTGTCCGGGACAGAGGGAAACACCATATATTTT.

V is TRBV7-8 and J is TRBJ2-1; 11 positions agree with TRBD2. The germline V gene has CDR1 SGHVS and CDR2 FQNEAQ. The length of the CDR3 is 17 residues. Trimming cost V 3 bases and J 14 bases; bases outside gene matches: 18. The CDR3 bases are TGTGCCAGCAGCTTGGTTAGCGGGAGGGCCTCGTATAGGGTAGAGTTCTTC. Residues: CASSLVSGRASYRVEFF.

The genes are TRBV7-7 and TRBJ1-5; D uncertain. Germline CDR1 reads SSHAT; CDR2 reads FNYEAQ (reference sequence). Trimming stripped 5 bases from V and 0 bases from J, with 20 bases between. The CDR3 totals 18 residues. CDR3 sequence (DNA): TGTGCCAGCAGCACCCGAGGGAGATTCAAGACTAGCAATCAGCCCCAGCATTTT. Translation: CASSTRGRFKTSNQPQHF.

The gene calls are TRBV28 and TRBJ1-5; D gene unclear. V dropped 7 bases and J dropped 9 bases, with 13 bases sitting between them. This CDR3 is 12 amino acids long. Germline CDR1 MDHEN, CDR2 SYDVKM. The CDR3 loop reads CASMNAVGPQHF. In DNA, the CDR3 is TGTGCCAGCATGAACGCGGTTGGGCCCCAGCATTTT.

The rearrangement uses TRBV2 and TRBJ2-7; 11 nucleotides align to TRBD1. The germline V gene encodes CDR1 SNHLY and CDR2 FYNNEI. The CDR3 spans 16 residues. With 6 bases clipped from V and 7 bases from J, the junction kept 14 bases outside the gene matches. The CDR3 DNA follows: TGTGCCAGCAGGGTAAACCCCGGGACAGGGGGTCAAGAGCAGTACTTC. Its protein product is CASRVNPGTGGQEQYF.

This chain uses TRBV7-2 with TRBJ2-7; 9 bases are shared with TRBD1. The trim removed 6 bases at V and 4 bases at J, leaving 10 bases unmatched. The germline CDR1 and CDR2 sequences are SGHTA and FQGNSA. The CDR3 has 15 amino acids. In DNA form, the CDR3 reads TGTGCCAGCAGTCAGGACAGGGGTGTTGGTTACGAGCAGTACTTC. Residues: CASSQDRGVGYEQYF.